Listed below are T cell receptor beta chains from one sample, sequenced in a study of T cells after yellow fever vaccination. TCRdb called the 5' RACE reads again in MiXCR, with one record for every CDR3 protein. Here the sample spans fewer than 450,000 distinct CDR3 sequences, 3% to 4.5% being singletons. Sequenced here: PBMCs, sampled 5 days after the yellow fever booster vaccination. These receptors were taken from a man aged 18 to 30 who received the YFV17D yellow fever vaccine. The CDR3 runs from the conserved cysteine through the conserved F or W. A D gene is named only where the DNA matches it firmly. The size field is filled for only some rows; it gives once, few, many or a size class.

len	d_gene	v_gene	abundance	j_gene	CDR3aa	CDR3nt
15	NA	TRBV20-1	NA	TRBJ2-5	CSAIRKPLYQETQYF	TGCAGTGCTATCCGAAAACCCCTGTACCAAGAGACCCAGTACTTC
15	NA	TRBV7-6	many	TRBJ2-1	CASSLAPGHLNEQFF	TGTGCCAGCAGCTTAGCGCCCGGCCACCTCAATGAGCAGTTCTTC
17	TRBD1	TRBV27	NA	TRBJ1-5	CASSLIPTGGGNQPQHF	TGTGCCAGCAGTCTCATCCCGACAGGGGGGGGCAATCAGCCCCAGCATTTT
15	NA	TRBV15	NA	TRBJ2-2	CATRRPDSATGELFF	TGTGCCACCCGCCGTCCCGATTCCGCCACCGGGGAGCTGTTTTTT
13	NA	TRBV5-1	few	TRBJ1-1	CASSLASRSAAFF	TGCGCCAGCAGCTTGGCGTCCCGCTCTGCGGCTTTCTTT
12	NA	TRBV20-1	few	TRBJ1-1	CSAGTRSTEAFF	TGCAGTGCTGGGACAAGGAGCACTGAAGCTTTCTTT
14	NA	TRBV10-3	many	TRBJ2-7	CAISDATVSYEQYF	TGTGCCATCAGTGATGCCACAGTTTCCTACGAGCAGTACTTC
14	NA	TRBV20-1	NA	TRBJ1-2	CSGTGHTLGYGYTF	TGCAGTGGAACGGGACATACCCTCGGATATGGCTACACCTTC
15	TRBD1	TRBV12-3/TRBV12-4	many	TRBJ1-2	CASSLGTGPTSGYTF	TGTGCCAGCAGTTTGGGGACAGGTCCGACCTCTGGCTACACCTTC
13	NA	TRBV9	few	TRBJ2-2	CASSVDATGELFF	TGTGCCAGCAGCGTAGATGCTACCGGGGAGCTGTTTTTT
14	NA	TRBV14	few	TRBJ2-7	CASSPEGTFYEQYF	TGTGCCAGCAGCCCGGAGGGGACCTTCTACGAGCAGTACTTC
15	NA	TRBV7-8	many	TRBJ1-2	CASSPRDGANYGYTF	TGTGCCAGCAGCCCGAGGGACGGAGCTAACTATGGCTACACCTTC
12	NA	TRBV10-3	few	TRBJ1-5	CAIKELEGPQHF	TGTGCCATCAAGGAGTTGGAGGGACCCCAGCATTTT
14	NA	TRBV7-2	many	TRBJ2-2	CASSSTGSTGELFF	TGTGCCAGCAGCTCAACCGGTTCCACCGGGGAGCTGTTTTTT
15	NA	TRBV12-3/TRBV12-4	few	TRBJ1-5	CASSIGGWGNQPQHF	TGTGCCAGCAGCATAGGGGGTTGGGGCAATCAGCCCCAGCATTTT
14	TRBD1	TRBV7-9	many	TRBJ1-1	CASSLTGGHTEAFF	TGTGCCAGCAGCTTGACAGGGGGGCACACTGAAGCTTTCTTT
15	NA	TRBV5-1	many	TRBJ2-5	CASSPDGSRGETQYF	TGCGCCAGCAGCCCGGACGGCAGTCGTGGAGAGACCCAGTACTTC
14	TRBD1	TRBV4-1	few	TRBJ1-2	CASSRETGNYGYTF	TGCGCCAGCAGCCGCGAGACAGGGAACTATGGCTACACCTTC
12	NA	TRBV20-1	many	TRBJ2-5	CSARLVSETQYF	TGCAGTGCTAGACTAGTTTCGGAGACCCAGTACTTC
15	NA	TRBV4-3	many	TRBJ1-6	CASSQEGPINSPLHF	TGCGCCAGCAGCCAAGAAGGTCCTATTAATTCACCCCTCCACTTT
15	NA	TRBV20-1	many	TRBJ2-5	CSARDPVTGRETQYF	TGCAGTGCTAGAGATCCCGTGACAGGCCGAGAGACCCAGTACTTC
14	NA	TRBV7-2	NA	TRBJ1-2	CASSLGGKGHGYTF	TGTGCCAGCAGCTTGGGGGGGAAGGGGCATGGCTACACCTTC
13	NA	TRBV2	many	TRBJ2-1	CASSRTGKHEQFF	TGTGCCAGCAGCCGAACAGGGAAACACGAGCAGTTCTTC
12	NA	TRBV20-1	many	TRBJ2-7	CSARQGQYEQYF	TGCAGTGCTAGGCAGGGACAATACGAGCAGTACTTC
10	NA	TRBV29-1	NA	TRBJ2-3	CSVGWDTQYF	TGCAGCGTCGGTTGGGATACGCAGTATTTT
17	NA	TRBV7-8	NA	TRBJ2-1	CASSLVGSRIVFNEQFF	TGTGCCAGCAGCTTAGTTGGCTCGCGGATTGTTTTCAATGAGCAGTTCTTC
13	NA	TRBV5-1	many	TRBJ2-3	CASSYPGTDTQYF	TGCGCCAGCAGCTACCCGGGCACAGATACGCAGTATTTT
14	NA	TRBV19	NA	TRBJ1-1	CASMAGKPNTEAFF	TGTGCCAGTATGGCAGGCAAACCGAACACTGAAGCTTTCTTT
12	NA	TRBV5-4	NA	TRBJ1-6	CASSASNSPLHF	TGTGCCAGCAGCGCGAGTAATTCACCCCTCCACTTT
15	NA	TRBV20-1	few	TRBJ1-1	CSAREGGNMNTEAFF	TGCAGTGCTAGGGAGGGGGGAAACATGAACACTGAAGCTTTCTTT
15	NA	TRBV7-9	many	TRBJ2-5	CASSFASLRQETQYF	TGTGCCAGCAGCTTCGCGTCCCTTCGACAAGAGACCCAGTACTTC
15	NA	TRBV7-2	NA	TRBJ1-3	CASSLSSVPGNTIYF	TGTGCCAGCAGCTTGTCTTCGGTACCTGGAAACACCATATATTTT
15	NA	TRBV7-2	NA	TRBJ2-2	CASSTRPGSTGELFF	TGTGCCAGCAGCACCCGTCCAGGGAGCACCGGGGAGCTGTTTTTT
16	NA	TRBV19	few	TRBJ2-4	CASSTPEGLAKNIQYF	TGTGCCAGTAGTACCCCGGAGGGTTTAGCCAAAAACATTCAGTACTTC
16	NA	TRBV19	few	TRBJ2-6	CASSIGGGAGANVLTF	TGTGCCAGTAGTATAGGGGGCGGGGCTGGGGCCAACGTCCTGACTTTC
14	NA	TRBV5-6	many	TRBJ2-5	CASSLGWGQETQYF	TGTGCCAGCAGCTTGGGGTGGGGACAAGAGACCCAGTACTTC
13	NA	TRBV28	many	TRBJ2-5	CASSSPNGETQYF	TGTGCCAGCAGCTCCCCGAACGGGGAGACCCAGTACTTC
13	NA	TRBV19	few	TRBJ1-2	CASSYRNNYGYTF	TGTGCCAGTTCATACAGGAATAACTATGGCTACACCTTC
16	TRBD1	TRBV4-3	many	TRBJ1-1	CASSQDPGQGDLEAFF	TGCGCCAGCAGCCAAGATCCCGGACAGGGCGACCTTGAAGCTTTCTTT
13	NA	TRBV7-9	many	TRBJ2-1	CASILDSYNEQFF	TGTGCCAGCATCTTGGACAGTTACAATGAGCAGTTCTTC
13	NA	TRBV20-1	NA	TRBJ2-5	CSGASGRQETQYF	TGCAGCGGCGCCTCAGGTCGTCAAGAGACCCAGTACTTC
13	NA	TRBV28	NA	TRBJ2-2	CASIRQDTGELFF	TGTGCCAGCATCCGACAGGACACCGGGGAGCTGTTTTTT
13	TRBD1	TRBV7-2	NA	TRBJ1-6	CATRDRGNSPLHF	TGTGCCACCAGGGACAGGGGGAATTCACCCCTCCACTTT
14	NA	TRBV7-9	NA	TRBJ2-5	CASSPTVAQETQYF	TGTGCCAGCAGCCCCACGGTGGCTCAAGAGACCCAGTACTTC
18	TRBD2	TRBV12-3/TRBV12-4	many	TRBJ2-2	CASTDGGLAGVNTGELFF	TGTGCCAGCACCGACGGAGGACTAGCGGGGGTAAACACCGGGGAGCTGTTTTTT
15	TRBD1	TRBV7-9	many	TRBJ2-1	CASSLGQGGYNEQFF	TGTGCCAGCAGCTTGGGACAGGGGGGCTACAATGAGCAGTTCTTC
13	NA	TRBV15	many	TRBJ2-1	CATSRDLQGLSFF	TGTGCCACCAGCAGAGATCTCCAGGGGCTTTCGTTCTTC
14	TRBD1	TRBV2	many	TRBJ1-1	CASSVQGENTEAFF	TGTGCCAGCAGTGTACAGGGGGAGAACACTGAAGCTTTCTTT